The clone carrying this T cell receptor (beta chain) was recorded only once. Using a J-beta primer mix together with a sample-barcoded 5' primer, a second PCR was run for about 6 to 12 cycles. MiXCR was run by TCRdb on the 5' RACE reads, yielding one entry per CDR3 protein. The sample shows over 1,300,000 distinct CDR3 sequences, almost 60% of them seen only once. The entry originates in a study of blood T cells in healthy people across ages. Trimming removed 10 bases from V and 9 bases from J; junction bases left unmatched: 9. The CDR3 is made up of 14 amino acids. Germline V gene sequence: CDR1 ENHRY, CDR2 SYGVKD.

The J gene is TRBJ2-1, the V gene TRBV10-3; 13 bases are shared with TRBD2. The receptor was isolated from a man younger than 35 in good health. Sequenced: blood. This CDR3 is CATLGLAGDSEQFF. Here the CDR3 DNA reads TGTGCCACCCTAGGACTAGCGGGGGACAGTGAGCAGTTCTTC.